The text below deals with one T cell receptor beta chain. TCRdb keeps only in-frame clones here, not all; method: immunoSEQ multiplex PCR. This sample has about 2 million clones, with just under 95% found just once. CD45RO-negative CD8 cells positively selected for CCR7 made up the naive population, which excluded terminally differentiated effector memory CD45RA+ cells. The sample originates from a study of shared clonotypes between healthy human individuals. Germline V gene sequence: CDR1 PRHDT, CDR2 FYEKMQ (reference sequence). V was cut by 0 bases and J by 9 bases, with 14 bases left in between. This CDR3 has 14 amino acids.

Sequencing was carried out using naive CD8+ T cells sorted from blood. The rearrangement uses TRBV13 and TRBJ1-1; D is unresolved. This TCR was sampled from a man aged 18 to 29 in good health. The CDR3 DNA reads TGTGCCAGCAGCTTAGGCCGGGTGGAATATAAAGCTTTCTTT. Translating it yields CASSLGRVEYKAFF.